This T cell receptor (beta chain) is drawn from a study of Ad26.COV2.S vaccination and SARS-CoV-2 variants. Study-wide results and caveats: It is possible that the TCR breadth and depth analyses underestimated the total T cell responses. Non-spike TCR breadth was similar in vaccine and placebo recipients. Greater spike-specific TCR breadth was seen in vaccine recipients than in placebo recipients.

Data came from immunoSEQ multiplex PCR; TCRdb stores just in-frame clones and leaves some out. The sample records more than 400,000 clones, roughly 88% being singletons. Germline CDR1 is ENHRY and CDR2 is SYGVKD. V dropped 6 bases and J dropped 2; count of bases not matched to a gene: 7. CDR3 size: 15 residues. As for this clone: Its antigen is not known.

Treatment noted: 15 to 20 received Ad26.COV2.S at low or high dose, single or two shots; several received placebo; per-sample allocation not given. Day 63 following the first vaccine or placebo injection was when the samples were taken. This vaccine is an Ad26 vector that expresses the Wuhan-strain SARS-CoV-2 spike. The receptor comes from a person aged 18-60 years who received the Ad26.COV2.S COVID-19 vaccine or a placebo. This specimen consisted of peripheral blood, obtained in a trial of Ad26.COV2.S vaccine versus placebo. The chain has TRBV10-3 and TRBJ2-7; 10 bases are shared with TRBD1. CDR3 bases: TGTGCCATCAGCGCGCCGGGACAGGGGCCCTACGAGCAGTACTTC. Amino acid sequence: CAISAPGQGPYEQYF.